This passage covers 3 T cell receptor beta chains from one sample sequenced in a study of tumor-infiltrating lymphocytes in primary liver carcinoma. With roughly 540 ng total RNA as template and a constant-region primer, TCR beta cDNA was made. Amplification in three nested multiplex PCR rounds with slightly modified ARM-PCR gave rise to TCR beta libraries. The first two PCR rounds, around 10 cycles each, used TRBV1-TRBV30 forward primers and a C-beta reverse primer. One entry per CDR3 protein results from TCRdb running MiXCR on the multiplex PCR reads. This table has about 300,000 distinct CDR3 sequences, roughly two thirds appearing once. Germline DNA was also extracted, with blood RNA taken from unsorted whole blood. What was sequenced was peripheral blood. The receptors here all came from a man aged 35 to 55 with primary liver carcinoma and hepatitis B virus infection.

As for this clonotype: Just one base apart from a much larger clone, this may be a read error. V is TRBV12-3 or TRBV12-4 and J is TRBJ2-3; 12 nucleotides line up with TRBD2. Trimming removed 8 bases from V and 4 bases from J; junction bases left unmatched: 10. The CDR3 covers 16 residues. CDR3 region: CASPPGLAGSADTQYF. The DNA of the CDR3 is TGTGCCAGCCCCCCCGGACTAGCGGGAAGCGCAGATACGCAGTATTTT.

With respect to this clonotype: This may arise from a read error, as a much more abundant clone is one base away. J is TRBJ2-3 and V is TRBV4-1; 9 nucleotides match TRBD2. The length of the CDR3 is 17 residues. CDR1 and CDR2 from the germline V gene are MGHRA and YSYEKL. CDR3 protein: CASSQPSGIAGEDTHYF. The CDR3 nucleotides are TGCGCCAGCAGCCAACCCTCCGGAATAGCGGGAGAGGATACGCACTATTTT.

In DNA form, the CDR3 reads TGTGCCAGCTCACGGGGACAGGGTAGGGAAACTGAAGCTTTCTTT. Encoded protein: CASSRGQGRETEAFF. V and J are TRBV18 and TRBJ1-1; the match to TRBD1 covers 9 bases. This CDR3 has 15 amino acids. Trimming took 4 bases from V and 5 from J; bases not matched to a gene: 8. Germline V gene sequence: CDR1 KGHSH, CDR2 LQKENI. Drawing the rest from reference TRBV18 and TRBJ1-1, the complete variable domain is NAGVMQNPRHLVRRRGQEARLRCSPMKGHSHVYWYRQLPEEGLKFMVYLQKENIIDESGMPKERFSAEFPKEGPSILRIQQVVRGDSAAYFCASSRGQGRETEAFFGQGTRLTVV.